The clone carrying this T cell receptor (beta chain) was seen only once. Authors' methods: Reference gene primer amplification in the assay estimated nucleated cell counts. Here immunoSEQ multiplex PCR was the method, and the copy in TCRdb shows in-frame clones only, minus some. V and J calls and clone size come straight from that table; D and trimming were deduced from the DNA. The repertoire holds fewer than 200,000 clones, with roughly 88% as singletons. This record comes from a study of blood T cell repertoires in COVID-19. At the level of the study: There were acute and convalescent COVID-19 samples, and they came from the United States, Italy and Spain. T cells, B-cell-depleted T cells, or PBMCs provided the cDNA or gDNA that served as material.

This receptor was obtained from a man between 18 and 35 years old with COVID-19, enrolled during active disease. The material sequenced was peripheral blood.

CDR3 sequence: CATSSSRGDEQYF. The CDR3 bases are TGTGCCACCAGCAGCAGCAGGGGCGACGAGCAGTACTTC. The genes are TRBV15 and TRBJ2-7, with a tentative D call TRBD1 (6 bases). Trimming left V 3 bases short and J 5 bases short, with 11 bases between. Germline V gene data show CDR1 as LNHNV and CDR2 as YYDKDF (reference sequence). The CDR3 has 13 residues.